This TCR beta chain is from a study of T cells in Graves' hyperthyroidism and ophthalmopathy. This clonotype was seen more than once but under ten times. It was RNA transcripts that yielded the amplified TCR beta CDR3 regions. A first-round RT-PCR of the TCR CDR3 used the HTBI primer set. MiXCR, applied by TCRdb to the multiplex PCR reads, yields one record per CDR3 protein. The sample carries 450,000 to 600,000 distinct CDR3 sequences, about 20% recorded once. Trimming stripped 2 bases from V and 2 bases from J, with 0 bases between. Germline V gene sequence: CDR1 ENHRY, CDR2 SYGVKD. CDR3 size: 11 residues.

Sequenced: blood. The chain uses TRBV10-3 and TRBJ2-5, with D uncertain. This TCR was sampled from a man aged 40-49 years with Graves' ophthalmopathy. In DNA, the CDR3 is TGTGCCATCAGTGAGCAAGAGACCCAGTACTTC. This codes for CAISEQETQYF.